Listed below are T cell receptor beta chains from one sample, sequenced in a study of cytomegalovirus exposure and HLA in healthy donors. Repertoires were generated with immunoSEQ multiplex PCR, while TCRdb's copy carries only in-frame clones and drops some. The profile shows around 130,000 clones, 81% of them singletons. Material for sequencing was PBMCs. Receptors were obtained from a woman in her 40s in good health and CMV-seronegative. CDR3s include the opening cysteine and the closing phenylalanine or tryptophan. The D gene is left open where the match is weak. Clone size is given for some rows only: seen once, a few or many times, or a class if the clone is expanded.

j_call: TRBJ2-7
d_call: -
clone_size: few
v_call: TRBV2
cdr3_aa: CASSDEGGHEQYF
cdr3_nt: TGTGCCAGCAGTGATGAAGGGGGACACGAGCAGTACTTC

j_call: TRBJ2-1
d_call: TRBD2
clone_size: -
v_call: TRBV10-3
cdr3_aa: CAISGSGGAPPNEQFF
cdr3_nt: TGTGCCATCAGTGGTAGCGGGGGGGCCCCCCCCAATGAGCAGTTCTTC

j_call: TRBJ1-2
d_call: -
clone_size: -
v_call: TRBV7-9
cdr3_aa: CASSREVGYGYTF
cdr3_nt: TGTGCCAGCAGCCGGGAGGTGGGCTATGGCTACACCTTC

j_call: TRBJ1-1
d_call: -
clone_size: -
v_call: TRBV6-4
cdr3_aa: CASSDLEGTEAFF
cdr3_nt: TGTGCCAGCAGTGACTTAGAGGGCACTGAAGCTTTCTTT

j_call: TRBJ1-2
d_call: -
clone_size: once
v_call: TRBV28
cdr3_aa: CASSSSSYGYTF
cdr3_nt: TGTGCCAGCAGTTCCTCGAGCTATGGCTACACCTTC

j_call: TRBJ2-7
d_call: TRBD1
clone_size: -
v_call: TRBV6-1
cdr3_aa: CASSEATGNFHEQYF
cdr3_nt: TGTGCCAGCAGTGAAGCGACAGGGAATTTCCACGAGCAGTACTTC

j_call: TRBJ1-2
d_call: -
clone_size: -
v_call: TRBV15
cdr3_aa: CATSRESGANYGYTF
cdr3_nt: TGTGCCACCAGCAGAGAATCAGGGGCTAACTATGGCTACACCTTC

j_call: TRBJ1-1
d_call: -
clone_size: -
v_call: TRBV15
cdr3_aa: CATSMRGAWDTEAFF
cdr3_nt: TGTGCCACCAGCATGCGGGGGGCGTGGGACACTGAAGCTTTCTTT

j_call: TRBJ2-1
d_call: -
clone_size: -
v_call: TRBV7-3
cdr3_aa: CASSSTDSYNEQFF
cdr3_nt: TGTGCCAGCAGCTCCACGGACAGCTACAATGAGCAGTTCTTC

j_call: TRBJ1-2
d_call: TRBD1
clone_size: -
v_call: TRBV27
cdr3_aa: CASSSTGGSGYGYTF
cdr3_nt: TGTGCCAGCAGTTCGACAGGGGGTTCGGGCTATGGCTACACCTTC

j_call: TRBJ2-2
d_call: TRBD1
clone_size: few
v_call: TRBV5-6
cdr3_aa: CASSDWGTGRIGELFF
cdr3_nt: TGTGCCAGCAGCGATTGGGGGACAGGGAGGATCGGGGAGCTGTTTTTT

j_call: TRBJ1-2
d_call: -
clone_size: -
v_call: TRBV6-1
cdr3_aa: CASTTGSRSYGYTF
cdr3_nt: TGTGCCAGCACGACCGGGAGCAGGTCCTATGGCTACACCTTC

j_call: TRBJ1-1
d_call: -
clone_size: -
v_call: TRBV6-6
cdr3_aa: CASSYSRGAGNTEAFF
cdr3_nt: TGTGCCAGCAGTTACTCTCGGGGAGCCGGGAACACTGAAGCTTTCTTT

j_call: TRBJ2-5
d_call: TRBD2
clone_size: -
v_call: TRBV7-3
cdr3_aa: CASSQHGGEQETQYF
cdr3_nt: TGTGCCAGCAGCCAACACGGGGGGGAACAAGAGACCCAGTACTTC

j_call: TRBJ2-5
d_call: TRBD2
clone_size: once
v_call: TRBV2
cdr3_aa: CASRGTIQETQYF
cdr3_nt: TGTGCCAGCAGGGGGACTATCCAAGAGACCCAGTACTTC

j_call: TRBJ1-2
d_call: -
clone_size: -
v_call: TRBV5-8
cdr3_aa: CASSFLSQAINYGYTF
cdr3_nt: TGTGCCAGCAGCTTTCTATCACAGGCTATCAACTATGGCTACACCTTC

j_call: TRBJ2-5
d_call: TRBD2
clone_size: -
v_call: TRBV5-1
cdr3_aa: CASSDPGLARETQYF
cdr3_nt: TGCGCCAGCAGCGATCCGGGACTAGCTCGAGAGACCCAGTACTTC

j_call: TRBJ2-5
d_call: TRBD1
clone_size: -
v_call: TRBV11-2
cdr3_aa: CASSPRTGEETQYF
cdr3_nt: TGTGCCAGCAGCCCCCGGACAGGGGAAGAGACCCAGTACTTC

j_call: TRBJ2-5
d_call: TRBD2
clone_size: -
v_call: TRBV6-5
cdr3_aa: CASSYDLAGGSTQYF
cdr3_nt: TGTGCCAGCAGTTACGATCTAGCGGGAGGGTCCACCCAGTACTTC

j_call: TRBJ2-5
d_call: TRBD1
clone_size: -
v_call: TRBV28
cdr3_aa: CASRQTGANMEETQYF
cdr3_nt: TGTGCCAGCAGACAAACAGGGGCCAATATGGAAGAGACCCAGTACTTC

j_call: TRBJ2-6
d_call: -
clone_size: -
v_call: TRBV7-3
cdr3_aa: CASSLTGAGGPASGANVLTF
cdr3_nt: TGTGCCAGCAGCTTAACGGGAGCTGGAGGTCCCGCGTCTGGGGCCAACGTCCTGACTTTC